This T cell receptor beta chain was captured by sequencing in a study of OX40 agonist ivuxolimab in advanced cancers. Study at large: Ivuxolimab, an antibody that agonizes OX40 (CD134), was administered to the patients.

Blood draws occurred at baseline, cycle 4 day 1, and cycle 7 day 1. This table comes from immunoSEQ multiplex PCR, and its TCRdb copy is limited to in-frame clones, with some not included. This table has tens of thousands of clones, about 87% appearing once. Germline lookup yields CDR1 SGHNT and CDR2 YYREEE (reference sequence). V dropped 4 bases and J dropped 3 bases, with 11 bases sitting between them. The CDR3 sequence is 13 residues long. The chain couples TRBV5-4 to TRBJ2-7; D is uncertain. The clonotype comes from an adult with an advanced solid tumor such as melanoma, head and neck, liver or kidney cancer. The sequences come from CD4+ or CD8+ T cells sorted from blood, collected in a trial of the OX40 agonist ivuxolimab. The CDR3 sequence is CASSHSIYYEQYF. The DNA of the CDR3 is TGTGCCAGCAGCCATTCAATTTACTACGAGCAGTACTTC.